This is a list of T cell receptor beta chains from one sample in a study of a mutant IDH1 vaccine in newly diagnosed glioma. Repertoires were generated with immunoSEQ multiplex PCR, while TCRdb's copy carries only in-frame clones and drops some. This sample has fewer than 100,000 clones; over 85% occur once, and the top ten carry roughly 0.61%. This specimen was PBMCs, taken from a glioma patient treated with radiotherapy, temozolomide or both. All receptors derive from a woman in her 50s with glioma. Each CDR3 is given without its conserved first and last residue.

TRBV27	TRBJ2-1	ASSSPKTRFYNEQF
TRBV29-1	TRBJ2-3	STPGAASSTDTQY
TRBV29-1	TRBJ1-2	SVGRQENYGYT
TRBV7-8	-	ASSKGEGVEQY
TRBV6-5	TRBJ1-5	ASSSRDRDQPQH
TRBV7-9	TRBJ2-1	ASSWRGGEQF
TRBV27	TRBJ2-1	ASSAGAGQF
TRBV7-9	TRBJ2-5	ASSPRGGGETQY
TRBV10-3	TRBJ2-7	AISELRAEQY
TRBV5-1	TRBJ2-3	ASSSDRGDTDTQY
TRBV2	TRBJ2-5	ASSEALDSGYQETQY
TRBV29-1	TRBJ1-2	SAAPLRGRDGYT
TRBV28	TRBJ1-5	ASSNRAFNQPQH
TRBV6-5	TRBJ1-5	ASSPGTPSNQPQH
TRBV6-1	TRBJ1-5	ASSEALARLNQPQH
TRBV5-5	TRBJ1-6	ASSLVGVGPLH
TRBV18	TRBJ2-6	ASSPAPSGRTGANVLT
TRBV19	TRBJ2-7	ASSIDRAESYEQY
TRBV5-1	TRBJ1-2	ASSGRAGEANYGYT
TRBV5-1	TRBJ2-5	ASSPGLAGGETQY
TRBV4-1	TRBJ1-5	ASSQGQGQRHQPQH
TRBV11-2	TRBJ1-4	ASSLPSLDEKLF
TRBV6-5	TRBJ1-1	ASRFSRGPGTEAF
TRBV2	TRBJ1-1	ASMGHLNTEAF
TRBV7-8	TRBJ2-7	ASSPRDRESEQY
TRBV9	TRBJ2-2	ASSVRTGELF
TRBV7-2	TRBJ1-1	ASRGGVEAF
TRBV30	TRBJ1-2	AWSRGTYGYT
TRBV15	TRBJ2-2	ATRGPGQAELNTGELF
TRBV5-4	TRBJ2-5	ASSLWQGAPQETQY
TRBV28	TRBJ1-4	ASSSSESNEKLF
TRBV10-3	TRBJ2-2	AMRTSGRAGIGELF
TRBV7-3	TRBJ2-7	ASSRGTGGSYEQY
TRBV5-1	TRBJ1-6	ASSLSGSHRSPLH
TRBV5-5	TRBJ1-4	ASSPLSGQGNEKLF
TRBV18	TRBJ2-2	ASSPIVASGELF
TRBV5-1	TRBJ2-7	ASTSSGTSYEQY
TRBV6-5	TRBJ1-1	ASRAGQANTEAF
TRBV27	TRBJ1-5	ASSFGLAGPQH
TRBV6-5	TRBJ1-5	ASRYRGFNSNQPQH
TRBV9	TRBJ2-2	ASSVGVWRTNTGELF
TRBV19	TRBJ2-6	ASSYRQTGANVLT
TRBV5-1	TRBJ2-7	ASSSRDRWTYEQY
TRBV6-1	TRBJ2-3	ASLKSTDTQY
TRBV5-6	TRBJ1-6	ASSRRGQGNSPLH
TRBV19	TRBJ1-1	ASSISEGVAEAF